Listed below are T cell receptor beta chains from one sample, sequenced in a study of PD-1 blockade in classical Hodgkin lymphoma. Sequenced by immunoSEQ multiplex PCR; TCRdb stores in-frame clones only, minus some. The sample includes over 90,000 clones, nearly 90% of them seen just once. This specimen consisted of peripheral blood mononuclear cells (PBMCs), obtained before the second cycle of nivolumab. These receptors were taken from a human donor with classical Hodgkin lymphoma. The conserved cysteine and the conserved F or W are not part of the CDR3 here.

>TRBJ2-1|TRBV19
ASRGIAGALNEQF
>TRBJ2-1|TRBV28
ASRLAGGPVNEQF
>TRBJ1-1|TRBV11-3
ASSWTGRRDTEAF
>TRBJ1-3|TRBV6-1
ASSGAPGGSSGNTIY
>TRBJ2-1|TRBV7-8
ATGRMGNEQF
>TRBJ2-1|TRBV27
ASSLLGRSYNEQF
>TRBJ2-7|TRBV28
ASSFSRFYEQY
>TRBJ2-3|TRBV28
ASSFGEGGIGAGTDTQY
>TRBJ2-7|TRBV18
ASSPEYLLGEQY
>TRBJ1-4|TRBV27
ASSPQGASEKLF
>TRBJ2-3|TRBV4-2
ASSQDGTLWDTQY
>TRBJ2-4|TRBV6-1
ASRGNTGDIQY
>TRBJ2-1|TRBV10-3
AISLGSNEQF
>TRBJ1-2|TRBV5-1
ASSLGRGDVFGYT
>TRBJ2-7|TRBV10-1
ASTPRDPSTVREQY
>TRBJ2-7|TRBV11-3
ASTPVGRGLYEQY
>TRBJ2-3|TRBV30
AWDPPAGGTDTQY